This T cell receptor beta chain was captured by sequencing in a study of cytomegalovirus exposure and HLA in healthy donors. Points from the study as a whole: On later analysis, the bulk of CMV-associated TCR beta chains appeared to be HLA-restricted. Altogether, 150 to 200 TCR beta chains were recorded as cytomegalovirus-associated.

This CDR3 spans 14 amino acids. Germline V CDR1 and CDR2: MNHEY, SVGAGI. As concerns this clone: Its target is unknown. The junction shows a germline mismatch at one end, possibly a read error.

The PCR employed 60 Vbeta primers together with 13 Jbeta primers. Using immunoSEQ multiplex PCR, the repertoire was profiled, and TCRdb retains in-frame clones only, with some absent. The repertoire holds fewer than 200,000 clones, with around three quarters as singletons. This receptor was identified in a middle-aged man in good health and CMV-seronegative. Sequencing was carried out using PBMCs. J is TRBJ1-2 and V is TRBV6-5, with a weak D call TRBD1 (5 bases). CDR3 DNA: TGTGCCAGCAGCCCTCGGGGGTGGGCTTTTGGCGACTCCTTC. This encodes CASSPRGWAFGDSF.